Here is one T cell receptor (beta chain) with its context. Antigen: not known. The data were produced by immunoSEQ multiplex PCR, yet TCRdb's version contains in-frame clones alone and is incomplete. The data contain more than 110,000 clones, about 93% of them seen just once; the ten biggest clones take up less than 6.5%. The data were obtained in a study of T cell responses to AZD1222 COVID-19 vaccine. Background on the study: Second-dose recipients at about 4 or about 12 weeks were treated as one pooled group.

This CDR3 contains 14 residues. Germline lookup yields CDR1 SGHRS and CDR2 YFSETQ. The junction had 7 bases not matched to a gene; V was cut back by 4 bases and J by 6 bases. Points from the study as a whole: After two AZD1222 doses, spike-specific TCR breadth and depth rose versus day 0. Clonal diversity may have been underestimated in mostly white British donors. Targets within unmutated variant regions were reportedly found for nearly half of spike-specific TCRs.

The material sequenced was peripheral blood, taken on day 0 of AZD1222 vaccination. The source is an adult in good health. This chain uses TRBV5-1 with TRBJ1-1, with 9 positions matching TRBD1. The CDR3 coding sequence is TGCGCCAGCAGCGCGGGACAGGGCGGATCTGAAGCTTTCTTT. Protein sequence: CASSAGQGGSEAFF.